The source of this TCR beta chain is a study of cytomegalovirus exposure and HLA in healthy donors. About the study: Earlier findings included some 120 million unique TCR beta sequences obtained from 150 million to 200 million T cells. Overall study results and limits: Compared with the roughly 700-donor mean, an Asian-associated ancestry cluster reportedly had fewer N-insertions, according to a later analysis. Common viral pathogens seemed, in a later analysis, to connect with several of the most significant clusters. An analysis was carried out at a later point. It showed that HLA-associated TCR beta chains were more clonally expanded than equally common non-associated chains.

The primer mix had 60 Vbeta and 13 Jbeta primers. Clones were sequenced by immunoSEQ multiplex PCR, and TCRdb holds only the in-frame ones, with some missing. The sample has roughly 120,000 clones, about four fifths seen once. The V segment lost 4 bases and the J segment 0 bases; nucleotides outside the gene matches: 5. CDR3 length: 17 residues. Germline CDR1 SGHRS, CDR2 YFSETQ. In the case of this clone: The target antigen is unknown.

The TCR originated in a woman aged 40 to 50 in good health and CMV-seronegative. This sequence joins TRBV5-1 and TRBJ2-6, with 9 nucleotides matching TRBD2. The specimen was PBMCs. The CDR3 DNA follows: TGCGCCAGCAGCCTGAGCGGGGGGAACTCTGGGGCCAACGTCCTGACTTTC. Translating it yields CASSLSGGNSGANVLTF.